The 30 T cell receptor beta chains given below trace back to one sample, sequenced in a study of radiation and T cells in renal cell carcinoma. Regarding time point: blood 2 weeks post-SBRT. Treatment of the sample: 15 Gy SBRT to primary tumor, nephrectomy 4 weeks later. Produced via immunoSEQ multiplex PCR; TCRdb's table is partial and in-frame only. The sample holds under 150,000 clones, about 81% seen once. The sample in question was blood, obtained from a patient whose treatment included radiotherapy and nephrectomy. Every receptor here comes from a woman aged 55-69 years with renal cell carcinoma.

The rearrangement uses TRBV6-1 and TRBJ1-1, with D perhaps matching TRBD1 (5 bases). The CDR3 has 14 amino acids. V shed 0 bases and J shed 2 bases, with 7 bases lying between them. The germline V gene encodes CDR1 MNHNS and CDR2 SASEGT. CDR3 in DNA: TGTGCCAGCAGTGAAGCTGACAGAAACACTGAAGCTTTCTTT. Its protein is CASSEADRNTEAFF.

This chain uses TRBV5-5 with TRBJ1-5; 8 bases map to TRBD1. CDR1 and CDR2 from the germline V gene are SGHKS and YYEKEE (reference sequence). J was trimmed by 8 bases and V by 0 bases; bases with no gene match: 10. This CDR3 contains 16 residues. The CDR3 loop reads CASSLAGQGSMEPQHF. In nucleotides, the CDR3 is TGTGCCAGCAGCTTGGCCGGACAGGGTTCGATGGAGCCCCAGCATTTT.

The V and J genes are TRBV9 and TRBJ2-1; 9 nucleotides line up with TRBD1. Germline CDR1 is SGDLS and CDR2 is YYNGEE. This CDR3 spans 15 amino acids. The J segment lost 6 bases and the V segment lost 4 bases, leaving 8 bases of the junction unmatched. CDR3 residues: CASSPMTGGRNEQFF. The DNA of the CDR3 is TGTGCCAGCAGCCCAATGACAGGGGGACGCAATGAGCAGTTCTTC.

The CDR3 bases are TGTGCCAGTAGTATCACAGGGTCGGGGAAGACCCAGTACTTC. Amino acid sequence: CASSITGSGKTQYF. The chain is built from TRBV19 and TRBJ2-5, with a possible D match to TRBD1 (6 bases). V was pared by 3 bases and J by 6 bases, with 14 bases between. In germline, CDR1 is LNHDA, CDR2 SQIVND (reference sequence). The CDR3 has 14 amino acids.

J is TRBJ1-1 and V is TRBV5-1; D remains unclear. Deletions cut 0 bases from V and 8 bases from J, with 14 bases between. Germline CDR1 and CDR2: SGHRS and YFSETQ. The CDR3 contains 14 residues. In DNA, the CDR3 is TGCGCCAGCAGCTTGGAGGTAGGGCCCCGGGAAGCTTTCTTT. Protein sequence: CASSLEVGPREAFF.

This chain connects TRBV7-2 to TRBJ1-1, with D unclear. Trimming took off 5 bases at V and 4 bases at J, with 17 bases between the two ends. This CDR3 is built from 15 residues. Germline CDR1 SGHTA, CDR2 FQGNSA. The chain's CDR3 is CASSLFRGLGTEAFF. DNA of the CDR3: TGTGCCAGCAGCCTGTTCAGAGGGTTGGGCACTGAAGCTTTCTTT.

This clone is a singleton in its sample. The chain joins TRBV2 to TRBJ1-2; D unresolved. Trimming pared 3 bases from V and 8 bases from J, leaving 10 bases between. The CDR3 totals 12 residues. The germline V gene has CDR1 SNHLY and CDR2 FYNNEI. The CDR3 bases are TGTGCCAGCAGTGACGGGGTTGGCGGCTACACCTTC. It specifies CASSDGVGGYTF.

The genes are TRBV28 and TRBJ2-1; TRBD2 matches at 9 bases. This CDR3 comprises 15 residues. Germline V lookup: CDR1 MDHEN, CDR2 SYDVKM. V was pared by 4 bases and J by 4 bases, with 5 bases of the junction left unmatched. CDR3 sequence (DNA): TGTGCCAGCAGTTCTTGGACTAGCGAGTACAATGAGCAGTTCTTC. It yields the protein CASSSWTSEYNEQFF.

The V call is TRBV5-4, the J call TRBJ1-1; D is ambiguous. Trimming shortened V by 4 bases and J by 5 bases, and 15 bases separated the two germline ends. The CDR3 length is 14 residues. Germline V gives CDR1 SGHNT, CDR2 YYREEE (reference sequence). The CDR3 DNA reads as TGTGCCAGCAGCGCGCACCACAGTCGGACTGAAGCTTTCTTT. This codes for CASSAHHSRTEAFF.

In DNA, the CDR3 is TGTGCCAGTAATTTCCCCGGGACCACAGGCGGCTACACCTTC. Protein product: CASNFPGTTGGYTF. This chain uses TRBV19 with TRBJ1-2, with D possibly TRBD1 on 5 matching bases. The CDR3 length is 14 residues. V was clipped by 7 bases and J by 8 bases, with 20 bases between them. Germline CDR1 is LNHDA and CDR2 is SQIVND (reference sequence).

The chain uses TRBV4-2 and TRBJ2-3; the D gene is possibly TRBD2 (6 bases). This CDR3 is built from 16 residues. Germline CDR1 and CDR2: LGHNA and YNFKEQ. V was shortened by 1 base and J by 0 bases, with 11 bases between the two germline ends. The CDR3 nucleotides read TGTGCCAGCAGCCAAGGTAATAGCGGTAGCACAGATACGCAGTATTTT. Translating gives CASSQGNSGSTDTQYF.

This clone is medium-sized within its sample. The DNA for the CDR3 is TGTGCCAGCAGCCCAACAGGGGAATATGAAGCTTTCTTT. It codes for CASSPTGEYEAFF. V and J are TRBV7-9 and TRBJ1-1, with TRBD1 identical over 7 bases. Unmatched junction bases numbered 7, after V lost 5 bases and J lost 7 bases. Per the germline V gene, CDR1 is SEHNR and CDR2 is FQNEAQ (reference sequence). CDR3 size: 13 residues. Full variable domain (missing parts from reference TRBV7-9 and TRBJ1-1): DTGVSQNPRHKITKRGQNVTFRCDPISEHNRLYWYRQTLGQGPEFLTYFQNEAQLEKSRLLSDRFSAERPKGSFSTLEIQRTEQGDSAMYLCASSPTGEYEAFFGQGTRLTVV.

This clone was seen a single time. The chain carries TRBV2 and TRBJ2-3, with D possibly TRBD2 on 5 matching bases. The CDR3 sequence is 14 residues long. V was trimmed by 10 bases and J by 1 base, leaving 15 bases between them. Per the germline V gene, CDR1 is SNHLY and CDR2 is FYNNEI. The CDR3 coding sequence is TGTGCCACCTCCGGGATAATGGGCACAGATACGCAGTATTTT. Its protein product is CATSGIMGTDTQYF.

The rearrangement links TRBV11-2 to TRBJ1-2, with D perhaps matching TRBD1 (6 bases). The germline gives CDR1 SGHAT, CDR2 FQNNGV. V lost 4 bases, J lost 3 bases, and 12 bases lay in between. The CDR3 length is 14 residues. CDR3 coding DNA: TGTGCCAGCAGCTCAGACAGGTTTGACTATGGCTACACCTTC. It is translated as CASSSDRFDYGYTF. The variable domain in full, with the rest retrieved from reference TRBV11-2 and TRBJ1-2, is EAGVAQSPRYKIIEKRQSVAFWCNPISGHATLYWYQQILGQGPKLLIQFQNNGVVDDSQLPKDRFSAERLKGVDSTLKIQPAKLEDSAVYLCASSSDRFDYGYTFGSGTRLTVV.

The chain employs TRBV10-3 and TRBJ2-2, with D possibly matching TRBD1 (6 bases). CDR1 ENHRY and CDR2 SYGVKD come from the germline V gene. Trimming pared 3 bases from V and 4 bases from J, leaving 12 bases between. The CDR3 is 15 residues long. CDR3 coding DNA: TGTGCCATCAGTGAATTCAACAGGGCCACCGGGGAGCTGTTTTTT. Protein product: CAISEFNRATGELFF.

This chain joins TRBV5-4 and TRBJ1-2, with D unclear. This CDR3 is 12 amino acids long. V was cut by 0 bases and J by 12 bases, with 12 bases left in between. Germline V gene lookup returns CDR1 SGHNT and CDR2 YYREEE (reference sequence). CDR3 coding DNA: TGTGCCAGCAGCTTGGATTGGGCCTCCCACACCTTC. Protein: CASSLDWASHTF.

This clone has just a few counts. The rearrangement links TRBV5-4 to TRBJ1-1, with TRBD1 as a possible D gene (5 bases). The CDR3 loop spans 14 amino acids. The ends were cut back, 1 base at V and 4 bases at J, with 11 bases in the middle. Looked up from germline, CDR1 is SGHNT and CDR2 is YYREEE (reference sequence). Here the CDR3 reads CASSLWAGTTEAFF. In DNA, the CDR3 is TGTGCCAGCAGCTTGTGGGCGGGGACCACTGAAGCTTTCTTT.

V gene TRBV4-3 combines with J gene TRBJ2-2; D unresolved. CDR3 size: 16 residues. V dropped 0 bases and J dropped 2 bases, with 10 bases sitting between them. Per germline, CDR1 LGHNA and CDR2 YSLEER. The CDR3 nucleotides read TGCGCCAGCAGCCAAGATATACAGCTTAACACCGGGGAGCTGTTTTTT. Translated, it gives CASSQDIQLNTGELFF.

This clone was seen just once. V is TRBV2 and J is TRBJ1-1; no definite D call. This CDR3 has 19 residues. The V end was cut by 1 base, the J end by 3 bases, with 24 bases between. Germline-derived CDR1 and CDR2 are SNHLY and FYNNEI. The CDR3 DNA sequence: TGTGCCAGCAGTGAAGAGTTAAAAATGCGTGGCTTTCGGGACACTGAAGCTTTCTTT. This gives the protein CASSEELKMRGFRDTEAFF.

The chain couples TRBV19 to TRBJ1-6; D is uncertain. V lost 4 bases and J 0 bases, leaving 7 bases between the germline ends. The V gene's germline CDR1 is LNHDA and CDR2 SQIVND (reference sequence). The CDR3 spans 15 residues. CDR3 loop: CASSRESSYNSPLHF. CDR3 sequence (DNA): TGTGCCAGTAGTAGAGAGAGCTCCTATAATTCACCCCTCCACTTT.

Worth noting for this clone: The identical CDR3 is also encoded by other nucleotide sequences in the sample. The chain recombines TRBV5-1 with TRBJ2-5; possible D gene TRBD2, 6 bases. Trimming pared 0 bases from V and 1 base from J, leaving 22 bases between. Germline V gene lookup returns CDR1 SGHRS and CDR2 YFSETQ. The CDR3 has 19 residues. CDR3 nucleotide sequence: TGCGCCAGCAGCTTGGCTAGTCCCCCGACTTCGGGAGTCCAAGAGACCCAGTACTTC. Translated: CASSLASPPTSGVQETQYF.

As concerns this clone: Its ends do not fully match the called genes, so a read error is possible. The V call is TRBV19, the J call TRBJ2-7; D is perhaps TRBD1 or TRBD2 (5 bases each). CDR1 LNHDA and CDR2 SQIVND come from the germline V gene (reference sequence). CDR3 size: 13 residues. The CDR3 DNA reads TGTGCCAGTAGTATATCCGATCGGGGCCCTCAACGATTC. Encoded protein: CASSISDRGPQRF.

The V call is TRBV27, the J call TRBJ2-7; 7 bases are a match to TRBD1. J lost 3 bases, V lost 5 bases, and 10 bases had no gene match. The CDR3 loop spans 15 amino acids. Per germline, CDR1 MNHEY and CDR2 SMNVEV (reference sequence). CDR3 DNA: TGTGCCAGCAGTCCGCTGGACAGGATCGGCTACGAGCAGTACTTC. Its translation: CASSPLDRIGYEQYF.

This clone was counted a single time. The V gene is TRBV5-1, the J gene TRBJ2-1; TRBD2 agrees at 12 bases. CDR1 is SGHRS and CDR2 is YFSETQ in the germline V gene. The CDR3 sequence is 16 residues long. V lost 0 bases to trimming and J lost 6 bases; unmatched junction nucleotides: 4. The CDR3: CASSLAPSGGANEQFF. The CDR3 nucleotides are TGCGCCAGCAGCTTGGCCCCTAGCGGGGGGGCCAATGAGCAGTTCTTC. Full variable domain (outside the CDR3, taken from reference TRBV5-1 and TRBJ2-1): KAGVTQTPRYLIKTRGQQVTLSCSPISGHRSVSWYQQTPGQGLQFLFEYFSETQRNKGNFPGRFSGRQFSNSRSEMNVSTLELGDSALYLCASSLAPSGGANEQFFGPGTRLTVL.

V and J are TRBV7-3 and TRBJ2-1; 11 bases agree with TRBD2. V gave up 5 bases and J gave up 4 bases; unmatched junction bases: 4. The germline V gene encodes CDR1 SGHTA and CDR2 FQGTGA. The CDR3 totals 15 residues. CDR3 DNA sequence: TGTGCCAGCAGCCAATCTAGCGGGAGGTACAATGAGCAGTTCTTC. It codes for CASSQSSGRYNEQFF.

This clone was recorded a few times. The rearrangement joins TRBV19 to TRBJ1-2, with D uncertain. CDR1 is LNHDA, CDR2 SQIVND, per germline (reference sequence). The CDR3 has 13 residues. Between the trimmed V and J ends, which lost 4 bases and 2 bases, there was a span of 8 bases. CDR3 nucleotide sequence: TGTGCCAGTAGTAAGCCGTACAACTATGGCTACACCTTC. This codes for CASSKPYNYGYTF.

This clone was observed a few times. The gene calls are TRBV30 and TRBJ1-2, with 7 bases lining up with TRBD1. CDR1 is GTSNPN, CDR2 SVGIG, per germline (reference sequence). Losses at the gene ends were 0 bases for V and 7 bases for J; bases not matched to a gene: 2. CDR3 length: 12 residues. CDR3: CAWSVPGGGYTF. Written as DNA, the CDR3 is TGTGCCTGGAGTGTACCAGGGGGTGGCTACACCTTC.

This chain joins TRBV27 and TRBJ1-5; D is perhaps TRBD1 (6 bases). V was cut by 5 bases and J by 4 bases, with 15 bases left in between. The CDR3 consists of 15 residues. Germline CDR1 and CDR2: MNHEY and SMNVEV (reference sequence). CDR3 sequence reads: CASSPSGVRNQPQHF. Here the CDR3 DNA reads TGTGCCAGCAGTCCGTCAGGGGTACGGAATCAGCCCCAGCATTTT.

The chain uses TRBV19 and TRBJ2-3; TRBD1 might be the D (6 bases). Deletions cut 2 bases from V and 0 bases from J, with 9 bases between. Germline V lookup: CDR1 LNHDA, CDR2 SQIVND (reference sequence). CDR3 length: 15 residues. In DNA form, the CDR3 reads TGTGCCAGTAGTATACCAGGGGCTAGCACAGATACGCAGTATTTT. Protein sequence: CASSIPGASTDTQYF.

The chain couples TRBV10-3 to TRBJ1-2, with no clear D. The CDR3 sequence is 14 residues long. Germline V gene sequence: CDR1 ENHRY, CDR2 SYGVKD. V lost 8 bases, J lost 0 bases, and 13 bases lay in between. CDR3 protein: CAIGETKTNYGYTF. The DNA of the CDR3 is TGTGCCATCGGAGAGACTAAGACTAACTATGGCTACACCTTC.